Listed here are 31 T cell receptor beta chains from one sample, sequenced in a study of CDR3 diversity in severe acne. TCRdb re-analysed the PCR reads in MiXCR, keeping a single row per CDR3 protein. This repertoire shows more than 70,000 distinct CDR3 sequences, over 45% found once; its top ten account for 9.5% to 13%. The sequenced sample was blood. These receptor sequences come from a male donor in good health, serving as a control.

The table lists this clonotype with a count of one. The gene calls are TRBV9 and TRBJ2-3; 12 nucleotides match TRBD2. Per the germline V gene, CDR1 is SGDLS and CDR2 is YYNGEE. V dropped 2 bases and J dropped 8; count of bases not matched to a gene: 6. The CDR3 totals 15 residues. The CDR3 region is CASSVLAGGPSTQYF. CDR3 sequence (DNA): TGTGCCAGCAGCGTCCTAGCGGGAGGGCCTTCTACGCAGTATTTT.

This clonotype occurred many times. The genes are TRBV12-3 or TRBV12-4 and TRBJ1-1; no clear D. The CDR3 has 12 residues. The V and J ends lost 3 bases and 1 base respectively, with 3 bases between them. CDR3 DNA: TGTGCCAGCAGTTTCGGGAACACTGAAGCTTTCTTT. This codes for CASSFGNTEAFF.

The J gene is TRBJ2-1, the V gene TRBV7-9; perhaps TRBD1 as D (5 bases). The length of the CDR3 is 15 residues. Deletions cut 4 bases from V and 8 bases from J, with 18 bases between. The germline gives CDR1 SEHNR, CDR2 FQNEAQ (reference sequence). The CDR3 nucleotides read TGTGCCAGCAGCTCACAAAACCACAGGTTCCATGAGCAGTTCTTC. This encodes CASSSQNHRFHEQFF.

On this clonotype itself: Likely a read error: the CDR3 ends without its conserved phenylalanine or tryptophan. The chain has TRBV2 and TRBJ1-3; D unclear. The CDR3 has 15 residues. Germline assignment: CDR1 SNHLY and CDR2 FYNNEI. Trimming left V 6 bases short and J 2 bases short, with 14 bases between. The CDR3 coding sequence is TGTGCCAGCAGCTACCCGGGTACTACTGGAAACACCATATATCTT. Residues: CASSYPGTTGNTIYL.

The V call is TRBV19, the J call TRBJ1-5, with D possibly TRBD1 on 5 matching bases. The CDR3 contains 14 residues. The V end lost 9 bases, the J end lost 4 bases, and 16 bases lay between the germline ends. CDR1 LNHDA and CDR2 SQIVND come from the germline V gene (reference sequence). The CDR3 sequence is CASTGDGFNQPQHF. The CDR3 bases are TGTGCCAGCACCGGGGACGGATTTAATCAGCCCCAGCATTTT. The full variable domain, with the rest looked up from reference TRBV19 and TRBJ1-5, is DGGITQSPKYLFRKEGQNVTLSCEQNLNHDAMYWYRQDPGQGLRLIYYSQIVNDFQKGDIAEGYSVSREKKESFPLTVTSAQKNPTAFYLCASTGDGFNQPQHFGDGTRLSIL.

The chain combines TRBV6-6 with TRBJ1-5, with no clear D. CDR1 and CDR2 from the germline V gene are MNHNY and SVGAGI (reference sequence). CDR3 length equals 14 residues. Trimming took off 8 bases at V and 7 bases at J, with 18 bases between the two ends. Here the CDR3 reads CASGQADSEQPQHF. In DNA form, the CDR3 reads TGTGCCAGCGGCCAGGCCGATTCAGAACAGCCCCAGCATTTT.

The V gene is TRBV27, the J gene TRBJ2-7, with 12 bases that match TRBD2. V dropped 5 bases and J dropped 0; count of bases not matched to a gene: 11. The CDR3 spans 18 residues. Germline V gene data show CDR1 as MNHEY and CDR2 as SMNVEV (reference sequence). The CDR3 DNA sequence: TGTGCCAGCAGTCTCTCCGGGACTAGCGGGCCGAGCTCCTACGAGCAGTACTTC. Amino acids: CASSLSGTSGPSSYEQYF.

V and J are TRBV2 and TRBJ2-5; 15 bases are a match to TRBD2. V lost 1 base and J lost 5; bases outside the gene matches: 2. Germline V gives CDR1 SNHLY, CDR2 FYNNEI. The CDR3 extends over 16 amino acids. CDR3 in amino acids: CASSEVGTSGRETQYF. Written as DNA, the CDR3 is TGTGCCAGCAGTGAAGTTGGGACTAGCGGGAGGGAGACCCAGTACTTC.

This chain connects TRBV10-3 to TRBJ1-1, with TRBD1 matching over 8 bases. Trimming at V came to 4 bases and at J to 12 bases, leaving 16 bases not matched to a gene. The CDR3 is 15 residues long. Per germline, CDR1 ENHRY and CDR2 SYGVKD. The CDR3 sequence: CAISGPGQGVTETFF. In DNA, the CDR3 is TGTGCCATCAGTGGCCCCGGACAGGGTGTAACGGAGACTTTCTTT.

This chain uses TRBV28 with TRBJ1-3, with 7 positions matching TRBD1. The CDR3 consists of 13 residues. With 6 bases clipped from V and 8 bases from J, the junction kept 7 bases outside the gene matches. Germline V gives CDR1 MDHEN, CDR2 SYDVKM. CDR3 DNA: TGTGCCAGCAGCCTAGGGGGCGGGGACACCATATATTTT. Translated, it gives CASSLGGGDTIYF.

By frequency in the sample, this clonotype is medium-sized. The chain employs TRBV5-8 and TRBJ2-1, with D possibly being TRBD2 (6 bases). V was cut by 0 bases and J by 3 bases, with 13 bases left in between. The CDR3 extends over 16 amino acids. The germline CDR1 and CDR2 sequences are SGHTS and YDEGEE. The CDR3 DNA follows: TGTGCCAGCAGCTTGGGCGGGACTCAGAGCTACAATGAGCAGTTCTTC. It is translated as CASSLGGTQSYNEQFF.

This clonotype was counted at least ten times. V gene TRBV25-1 combines with J gene TRBJ1-4; TRBD1 might be the D (5 bases). There are 14 residues in the CDR3. The ends were cut back, 1 base at V and 7 bases at J, with 10 bases in the middle. Germline assignment: CDR1 MGHDK and CDR2 SYGVNS. The CDR3 DNA sequence: TGTGCCAGCAGTGAATCACAGGCGGGTGAAAAACTGTTTTTT. Protein sequence: CASSESQAGEKLFF. Drawing the rest from reference TRBV25-1 and TRBJ1-4, the complete variable domain is EADIYQTPRYLVIGTGKKITLECSQTMGHDKMYWYQQDPGMELHLIHYSYGVNSTEKGDLSSESTVSRIRTEHFPLTLESARPSHTSQYLCASSESQAGEKLFFGSGTQLSVL.

The table lists this clonotype with a few counts. The chain joins TRBV7-6 to TRBJ2-7; D unresolved. CDR3 length equals 13 residues. Trimming left V 3 bases short and J 3 bases short, with 9 bases between. In germline, CDR1 is SGHVS, CDR2 FNYEAQ. The CDR3 DNA follows: TGTGCCAGCAGCTTTGACGTTCTCTACGAGCAGTACTTC. Encoded protein: CASSFDVLYEQYF.

This clonotype was observed a handful of times. The V and J genes are TRBV24-1 and TRBJ2-3, with TRBD2 as a possible D gene (6 bases). CDR1 KGHDR and CDR2 SFDVKD come from the germline V gene. The CDR3 runs to 16 residues. Trimming took 7 bases from V and 6 from J, leaving 22 bases between them. CDR3 nucleotides: TGTGCCACCAGCCCTTCTAAGGGGAGGATTACTGATACGCAGTATTTT. Translated, it gives CATSPSKGRITDTQYF.

The count of this clonotype is one. The chain joins TRBV20-1 to TRBJ2-5; 16 nucleotides line up with TRBD2. The CDR3 totals 17 residues. CDR1 DFQATT and CDR2 SNEGSKA come from the germline V gene (reference sequence). Trimming cost V 5 bases and J 4 bases; bases outside gene matches: 10. The CDR3 DNA is TGCAGTGCTCCCGGGACTAGCGGGAGGGCCATGGGAGAGACCCAGTACTTC. The encoded protein is CSAPGTSGRAMGETQYF.

This clonotype is medium-sized (0.01 to 0.1%) in the sample. The rearrangement uses TRBV6-4 and TRBJ2-1; TRBD1 matches 9 bases. The CDR3 is 15 amino acids. V shed 2 bases and J 6 bases; nucleotides not matched to a gene: 5. Per the germline V gene, CDR1 is MRHNA and CDR2 is SNTAGT. CDR3 in amino acids: CASSDGQGTPNEQFF. CDR3 DNA: TGTGCCAGCAGTGACGGACAGGGGACACCCAATGAGCAGTTCTTC.

The gene calls are TRBV6-5 and TRBJ1-2; possible D gene TRBD1, 6 bases. The germline V and J ends were trimmed by 5 bases and 4 bases, with 11 bases remaining between them. The CDR3 loop spans 13 amino acids. Germline loops: CDR1 MNHEY, CDR2 SVGAGI. CDR3: CASSANRAYGYTF. In nucleotides, the CDR3 is TGTGCCAGCAGTGCCAACAGGGCCTATGGCTACACCTTC.

This clonotype was seen ten or more times. The chain couples TRBV5-1 to TRBJ2-1; 12 bases are shared with TRBD2. The CDR3 totals 19 residues. CDR1 is SGHRS, CDR2 YFSETQ, per germline. With V trimmed by 4 bases and J by 8 bases, 19 bases remained unmatched. CDR3 nucleotide sequence: TGCGCCAGCAGCCCAGCTGGGGGACTAGCGGGTAGGGCCGGCGATGAGCAGTTCTTC. It yields the protein CASSPAGGLAGRAGDEQFF.

This chain links TRBV5-5 with TRBJ2-2; D remains ambiguous. This CDR3 comprises 15 residues. Germline V gene sequence: CDR1 SGHKS, CDR2 YYEKEE (reference sequence). V lost 4 bases and J lost 7, with 17 bases in between. The CDR3 loop reads CASSLYPATGGELFF. The CDR3 DNA reads TGTGCCAGCAGCCTTTACCCAGCGACCGGCGGGGAGCTGTTTTTT. The full variable domain, with the rest looked up from reference TRBV5-5 and TRBJ2-2, is DAGVTQSPTHLIKTRGQQVTLRCSPISGHKSVSWYQQVLGQGPQFIFQYYEKEERGRGNFPDRFSARQFPNYSSELNVNALLLGDSALYLCASSLYPATGGELFFGEGSRLTVL.

As regards this clonotype: This may be a read error: a much more frequent sequence differs by one nucleotide. V and J are TRBV7-4 and TRBJ2-5; weak D call: TRBD2 (6 bases). CDR3 size: 15 residues. The germline V gene has CDR1 SGHVT and CDR2 SQSDAQ. V was clipped by 4 bases and J by 6 bases, with 18 bases between them. CDR3 amino acids: CASSYDPGRGKTQYF. Here the CDR3 DNA reads TGTGCCAGCAGCTACGATCCGGGACGGGGGAAGACCCAGTACTTC. Full variable domain (outside the CDR3, taken from reference TRBV7-4 and TRBJ2-5): GAGVSQSPRYKVAKRGRDVALRCDSISGHVTLYWYRQTLGQGSEVLTYSQSDAQRDKSGRPSGRFSAERPERSVSTLKIQRTEQGDSAVYLCASSYDPGRGKTQYFGPGTRLLVL.

This clonotype has only a few counts. The gene calls are TRBV5-4 and TRBJ2-5, with D possibly TRBD2 on 7 matching bases. Germline assignment: CDR1 SGHNT and CDR2 YYREEE (reference sequence). V was trimmed by 2 bases and J by 4 bases, leaving 12 bases between them. The CDR3 extends over 14 amino acids. CDR3 DNA: TGTGCCAGCAGCTTTGAGGGGGGGCTAGAGACCCAGTACTTC. This encodes CASSFEGGLETQYF.

The chain has TRBV25-1 and TRBJ2-1, with 9 bases aligning to TRBD2. The CDR3 loop spans 23 amino acids. The germline gives CDR1 MGHDK, CDR2 SYGVNS. V shed 2 bases and J 4 bases; nucleotides not matched to a gene: 27. This CDR3 is CASSEEGTARAGGRAWEYNEQFF. The CDR3 nucleotides read TGTGCCAGCAGTGAAGAGGGAACGGCTAGGGCTGGCGGGAGGGCCTGGGAGTACAATGAGCAGTTCTTC.

This clonotype is medium-sized (0.01 to 0.1%) within its sample. J is TRBJ1-2 and V is TRBV20-1; weak D call: TRBD1 (6 bases). V dropped 3 bases and J dropped 3 bases, with 11 bases sitting between them. CDR1 is DFQATT and CDR2 is SNEGSKA in the germline V gene (reference sequence). The CDR3 is 13 amino acids. CDR3 sequence: CSASSYRDYGYTF. CDR3 in DNA: TGCAGTGCTAGTAGTTACAGGGACTATGGCTACACCTTC.

The J gene is TRBJ1-2, the V gene TRBV7-3, with 10 bases identical to TRBD1. The CDR3 has 15 residues. Germline values: CDR1 SGHTA, CDR2 FQGTGA. The V gene end was trimmed by 5 bases and the J gene end by 6 bases; junction bases not matched to a gene: 9. CDR3 in amino acids: CASSPVGQGRDGYTF. The CDR3 bases are TGTGCCAGCAGCCCAGTGGGACAGGGGCGCGATGGCTACACCTTC.

This clonotype was seen many times. The V call is TRBV30, the J call TRBJ1-5, with TRBD1 as a possible D gene (5 bases). The germline V gene encodes CDR1 GTSNPN and CDR2 SVGIG (reference sequence). V was trimmed by 1 base and J by 11 bases, leaving 12 bases between them. The CDR3 extends over 12 amino acids. Here the CDR3 reads CAWSGMGETQHF. The DNA of the CDR3 is TGTGCCTGGAGTGGAATGGGGGAGACCCAGCATTTT.

This clonotype has a handful of counts. The V call is TRBV5-1, the J call TRBJ2-3, with 14 bases matching TRBD2. After removal of 3 bases from V and 2 bases from J, the junction contained 8 bases not matched to a gene. The CDR3 totals 18 residues. In germline, CDR1 is SGHRS, CDR2 YFSETQ. The CDR3 nucleotides read TGCGCCAGCAGCTCTACACGACTAGCGGGGGGGTACACAGATACGCAGTATTTT. This translates into CASSSTRLAGGYTDTQYF.

This rearrangement joins TRBV20-1 to TRBJ2-5; 10 bases fit TRBD2. The J call is doubtful: the DNA matches TRBJ2-7 better. This CDR3 is built from 14 residues. Germline CDR1 DFQATT, CDR2 SNEGSKA (reference sequence). CDR3 protein: CSANGLAESYEQYF. CDR3 coding DNA: TGCAGTGCTAATGGACTAGCGGAGTCCTACGAGCAGTACTTC.

This clonotype is medium-sized (0.01 to 0.1%). The chain has TRBV20-1 and TRBJ2-7; TRBD2 matches 10 bases. The CDR3 covers 15 residues. Germline CDR1 and CDR2: DFQATT and SNEGSKA (reference sequence). J lost 5 bases, V lost 3 bases, and 10 bases had no gene match. The CDR3 region has the DNA TGCAGTGCTAGCACTAGCGGGATGAGAGAGGACGAGCAGTACTTC. This translates into CSASTSGMREDEQYF.

V gene TRBV7-8 combines with J gene TRBJ1-6; D not resolved. Germline CDR1 is SGHVS and CDR2 is FQNEAQ. V gave up 1 base and J gave up 10 bases, with 11 bases separating them. CDR3 length: 14 amino acids. The CDR3: CASSLGSQNSPLHF. CDR3 coding DNA: TGTGCCAGCAGCTTAGGGTCACAGAACTCACCCCTCCACTTT.

The V call is TRBV19, the J call TRBJ1-3; D gene uncertain. V was trimmed by 7 bases and J by 7 bases, leaving 8 bases between them. This CDR3 has 11 residues. Germline V lookup: CDR1 LNHDA, CDR2 SQIVND (reference sequence). In nucleotides, the CDR3 is TGTGCCAGTATTAATGGGAACACCATATATTTT. It codes for CASINGNTIYF.

The chain uses TRBV5-1 and TRBJ2-7; TRBD2 matches at 9 bases. Near its end, the DNA agrees better with TRBJ2-1, so the J call may be wrong. The CDR3 consists of 13 residues. CDR1 is SGHRS, CDR2 YFSETQ, per germline. CDR3 sequence reads: CASSWTSANEQFF. The CDR3 nucleotides read TGCGCCAGCAGCTGGACTAGCGCCAATGAGCAGTTCTTC.